Following are 19 T cell receptor beta chains from one sample sequenced in a study of tumor-infiltrating lymphocytes in primary liver carcinoma. Priming with a constant-region primer yielded TCR beta cDNA from about 450 ng total RNA. For TCR beta, libraries were produced by three nested multiplex PCR rounds using slightly modified ARM-PCR. Forward primers for TRBV1-TRBV30 and a C-beta reverse primer served the first two PCR rounds, at approximately 10 cycles each. TCRdb reanalysed the multiplex PCR reads using MiXCR and keeps one entry per CDR3 protein. The data show fewer than 400,000 distinct CDR3 sequences, 58% seen once. Alongside blood RNA obtained from unsorted whole blood, germline DNA was also extracted. Sequenced sample: peripheral blood. The source of these receptors is a woman aged 25 to 39 with primary liver carcinoma and hepatitis B virus infection.

This clonotype has only one observation. Since a much larger clone is just one base distant, this may be a read error. The chain uses TRBV4-2 and TRBJ2-3, with 11 bases matching TRBD2. From germline, CDR1 is LGHNA and CDR2 YNFKEQ. This CDR3 has 16 residues. The trim removed 4 bases at V and 4 bases at J, leaving 7 bases unmatched. As DNA, the CDR3 is TGTGCCAGCAGCCGCAAAGTAGCGGGAGGGCCAGATACGCAGTATTTT. The encoded protein is CASSRKVAGGPDTQYF.

This clonotype appeared many times. The rearrangement uses TRBV29-1 and TRBJ2-5; D call uncertain. CDR3 size: 15 residues. Trimming removed 3 bases at V and 0 bases at J, with 14 bases between. The germline V gene encodes CDR1 SQVTM and CDR2 ANQGSEA. As DNA, the CDR3 is TGCAGCGTTGATATAGCCCGCGCGTACCAAGAGACCCAGTACTTC. Translation: CSVDIARAYQETQYF.

The chain recombines TRBV29-1 with TRBJ2-1, with 10 nucleotides matching TRBD2. V shed 5 bases, J shed 15 bases, and the junction held 13 bases outside the gene matches. The CDR3 spans 13 residues. In germline, CDR1 is SQVTM, CDR2 ANQGSEA. The CDR3 nucleotides read TGCAGCGTTCCCGTGTATGAAGCGGGAGGGCCGTTCTTC. Encoded protein: CSVPVYEAGGPFF.

The sample holds one count of this clonotype. The chain combines TRBV29-1 with TRBJ1-6; D gene ambiguous. The CDR3 sequence is 14 residues long. In germline, CDR1 is SQVTM, CDR2 ANQGSEA. The CDR3 loop reads CSDVKKSGNSPLHF. CDR3 coding DNA: TGCAGTGATGTGAAGAAATCCGGGAATTCACCCCTCCACTTT.

As for this clonotype: Being one base from a much bigger clone, this may be a read error. Likely a read error: the CDR3 ends without its conserved phenylalanine or tryptophan. The chain recombines TRBV12-3 or TRBV12-4 with TRBJ2-7, with TRBD1 matching 7 bases. This CDR3 spans 14 amino acids. V dropped 5 bases and J dropped 5; count of bases not matched to a gene: 9. CDR3 sequence: CASSPTGFMDEQYL. The CDR3 DNA follows: TGTGCCAGCAGTCCGACAGGGTTCATGGACGAGCAGTACTTA.

This clonotype appeared many times. V gene TRBV12-3 or TRBV12-4 combines with J gene TRBJ2-7; D possibly corresponds to TRBD2 (7 bases). The CDR3 totals 15 residues. Trimming left V 6 bases short and J 4 bases short, with 19 bases between. The CDR3 protein is CASRGGGHQVYEQYF. The CDR3 coding sequence is TGTGCCAGCAGGGGGGGGGGACATCAAGTTTACGAGCAGTACTTC.

This CDR3 is CASSQVQVVSYEQYF. The CDR3, as DNA: TGCGCCAGCAGCCAAGTACAGGTTGTCTCCTACGAGCAGTACTTC. The chain has TRBV4-1 and TRBJ2-7; weak D call: TRBD1 (5 bases). The CDR3 has 15 amino acids. Germline lookup yields CDR1 MGHRA and CDR2 YSYEKL. Trimming removed 1 base from V and 0 bases from J, with 10 bases in between.

The V gene is TRBV6-1, the J gene TRBJ2-7; perhaps D is TRBD1 or TRBD2 (5 bases each). Germline CDR1 and CDR2: MNHNS and SASEGT. CDR3 length: 15 residues. V lost 5 bases, J lost 6 bases, and 20 bases lay in between. CDR3 bases: TGTGCCAGCAGTTCCAGCTCACCAGGGACCGGCGAGCAGTACTTC. This gives the protein CASSSSSPGTGEQYF.

The sample holds a few counts of this clonotype. The chain uses TRBV6-6 and TRBJ2-2; maybe TRBD1 (6 bases). The length of the CDR3 is 15 residues. CDR1 MNHNY and CDR2 SVGAGI come from the germline V gene (reference sequence). The V and J ends lost 6 bases and 2 bases respectively, with 13 bases between them. The DNA of the CDR3 is TGTGCCAGCAGGGCCGGGACACCAAACACCGGGGAGCTGTTTTTT. This translates into CASRAGTPNTGELFF.

The CDR3 DNA reads as TGCAGTGCTGTCCGGGACCGTCGCTTCTATGGCTACACCTTC. Protein sequence: CSAVRDRRFYGYTF. This chain connects TRBV20-1 to TRBJ1-2; tentative D call: TRBD1 (5 bases). The CDR3 loop spans 14 amino acids. Trimming took off 5 bases at V and 4 bases at J, with 17 bases between the two ends. Germline CDR1 and CDR2: DFQATT and SNEGSKA (reference sequence).

A word on this clonotype: Relative to the germline gene, one junction end is altered; a read error may explain this. The chain employs TRBV5-4 and TRBJ2-3; 10 bases are shared with TRBD2. The length of the CDR3 is 18 residues. Germline CDR1 SGHNT, CDR2 YYREEE (reference sequence). The CDR3 sequence: CASSLGVSGRIGADMQYF. The CDR3 region has the DNA TGTGCCAGCAGCTTGGGGGTTAGCGGGAGGATAGGCGCAGATATGCAGTATTTT.

A remark on this clonotype: One end of the junction varies from germline; a read error may be responsible. The gene calls are TRBV11-2 and TRBJ2-1; 8 bases match TRBD2. The CDR3 totals 15 residues. Germline V CDR1 and CDR2: SGHAT, FQNNGV. The CDR3 coding sequence is TGTGCCAGCGGCCCCATAGCGGGACCCCACAATGAACAGTTCTTC. Translating gives CASGPIAGPHNEQFF.

This clonotype showed up many times. The chain has TRBV11-2 and TRBJ1-1; 9 bases are a match to TRBD1. The junction had 12 bases not matched to a gene; V was cut back by 5 bases and J by 5 bases. The CDR3 is 16 residues long. The germline V gene has CDR1 SGHAT and CDR2 FQNNGV. DNA for the CDR3: TGTGCCAGCAGCAAAGAACGTGGACAGGGGAAAACTGAAGCTTTCTTT. Protein product: CASSKERGQGKTEAFF.

Only a few counts were recorded for this clonotype. The chain recombines TRBV14 with TRBJ2-5; 7 bases map to TRBD1. Germline loops: CDR1 SGHDN, CDR2 FVKESK. The trim removed 4 bases at V and 5 bases at J, leaving 10 bases unmatched. CDR3 size: 15 residues. The CDR3 coding sequence is TGTGCCAGCAGCCCGCCACTACAGGGGACGGAGACCCAGTACTTC. This encodes CASSPPLQGTETQYF.

The sample holds many counts of this clonotype. The chain combines TRBV11-2 with TRBJ2-2, with 8 positions matching TRBD2. Trimming took 7 bases from V and 7 from J; bases not matched to a gene: 11. The CDR3 is 15 residues long. Looked up from germline, CDR1 is SGHAT and CDR2 is FQNNGV. In DNA, the CDR3 is TGTGCCAGCACCAAGGACGGGAGGGCCCTCGGGGAGCTGTTTTTT. Its protein product is CASTKDGRALGELFF.

With regard to this clonotype: A read error is likely, as this CDR3 ends without the conserved phenylalanine or tryptophan. This rearrangement joins TRBV6-6 to TRBJ2-7; TRBD2 matches at 10 bases. The V gene's germline CDR1 is MNHNY and CDR2 SVGAGI (reference sequence). The CDR3 sequence is 14 residues long. V gave up 7 bases and J gave up 5 bases; unmatched junction bases: 8. Here the CDR3 reads CASTVSGRRDEQYL. The CDR3, as DNA: TGTGCCAGCACTGTTAGCGGGAGGCGGGACGAGCAGTACCTC.

The rearrangement uses TRBV6-5 and TRBJ2-1; D not resolved. CDR1 is MNHEY, CDR2 SVGAGI, per germline. V lost 2 bases and J lost 5, with 10 bases in between. CDR3 length: 14 amino acids. CDR3 sequence (DNA): TGTGCCAGCAGTTACCGTCAACCCCACAATGAGCAGTTCTTC. As protein: CASSYRQPHNEQFF.

As regards this clonotype: One junction end does not reproduce the germline sequence, and a read error may be involved. V is TRBV11-1 and J is TRBJ2-1; 7 nucleotides agree with TRBD2. The CDR3 is 15 residues long. CDR1 and CDR2 (germline): SGHAT, FQDESV (reference sequence). CDR3 residues: CASSFGRGYYNGQSF. In DNA form, the CDR3 reads TGTGCCAGCAGCTTTGGGAGGGGATACTACAATGGGCAGTCCTTC. The full variable domain, in which reference TRBV11-1 and TRBJ2-1 provide the parts outside the CDR3, is EAEVAQSPRYKITEKSQAVAFWCDPISGHATLYWYRQILGQGPELLVQFQDESVVDDSQLPKDRFSAERLKGVDSTLKIQPAELGDSAMYLCASSFGRGYYNGQSFGPGTRLTVL.

Regarding this clonotype: Because the CDR3 is missing its conserved closing phenylalanine or tryptophan, this is likely a read error. The chain links TRBV11-2 to TRBJ2-5; weak D call: TRBD2 (6 bases). There are 15 residues in the CDR3. Deletions cut 6 bases from V and 5 bases from J, with 19 bases between. CDR1 and CDR2 (germline): SGHAT, FQNNGV. CDR3 loop: CASSSTRTNRETQYL. The CDR3 DNA sequence: TGTGCCAGCAGTTCTACTCGGACTAACCGGGAGACCCAGTACTTA.